Presented here are 3 T cell receptor beta chains from one specimen sequenced in a study of response to subunit inactivated influenza vaccine. TCRdb used MiXCR to reprocess the RT-PCR reads, holding one entry per CDR3 protein. The sample lists 700,000 to 800,000 distinct CDR3 sequences, less than 20% occurring once. The material sequenced was PBMCs from blood, taken approximately 5 days after vaccination. The receptors here all came from a man aged 50 to 59 who received an inactivated influenza vaccine.

The rearrangement joins TRBV12-3 or TRBV12-4 to TRBJ1-2; no definite D call. The CDR3 contains 13 residues. Deletions cut 4 bases from V and 7 bases from J, with 13 bases between. The CDR3 DNA is TGTGCCAGCAGTTCTCCGGCGTTAGGTGGCTACACCTTC. It is translated as CASSSPALGGYTF.

This clonotype was counted a few times. This chain uses TRBV5-1 with TRBJ2-1; 10 bases are shared with TRBD2. After removal of 0 bases from V and 10 bases from J, the junction contained 10 bases not matched to a gene. CDR1 is SGHRS, CDR2 YFSETQ, per germline. The CDR3 runs to 16 residues. The CDR3 bases are TGCGCCAGCAGCTTGGCCGCGGCTAGCGGGAGAGGGGAGCAGTTCTTC. Amino acids: CASSLAAASGRGEQFF.

The rearrangement joins TRBV10-1 to TRBJ2-5; 9 positions agree with TRBD1. Germline V gene data show CDR1 as WNHNN and CDR2 as SYGVQD (reference sequence). Germline trimming cut 6 bases from V and 6 bases from J; bases unmatched to any gene: 11. CDR3 size: 15 residues. The CDR3 nucleotides are TGCGCCAGCAGCCCCGGGACAGGGAGTCGTAAGACCCAGTACTTC. The encoded protein is CASSPGTGSRKTQYF.